One sample yielded the 16 T cell receptor beta chains listed below, sequenced in a study of blood T cell repertoires in COVID-19. The table came from immunoSEQ multiplex PCR; TCRdb's copy has only in-frame clones and leaves some out. The sample has around 390,000 clones, around 87% seen once; the top ten hold roughly 10%. The specimen was PBMCs or T cells enriched from blood (not recorded which). The receptors shown here come from a woman in her 50s who had recovered from COVID-19.

V gene TRBV5-1 combines with J gene TRBJ1-5, with 7 positions matching TRBD1. With V trimmed by 0 bases and J by 4 bases, 4 bases remained unmatched. The germline CDR1 and CDR2 sequences are SGHRS and YFSETQ. The CDR3 is 15 amino acids. CDR3 sequence (DNA): TGCGCCAGCAGCTTGGAGGGACAGCTTAATCAGCCCCAGCATTTT. This translates into CASSLEGQLNQPQHF.

The chain joins TRBV30 to TRBJ1-3, with 7 bases fitting TRBD1. The length of the CDR3 is 12 residues. CDR1 and CDR2 from the germline V gene are GTSNPN and SVGIG (reference sequence). V lost 5 bases to trimming and J lost 7 bases; unmatched junction nucleotides: 5. CDR3 loop: CAWGQGGNTIYF. CDR3 in DNA: TGTGCCTGGGGGCAGGGGGGCAACACCATATATTTT.

This clone was seen a handful of times. The chain links TRBV30 to TRBJ2-3; maybe TRBD2 (7 bases). Germline V gene data show CDR1 as GTSNPN and CDR2 as SVGIG (reference sequence). Between the trimmed V and J ends, which lost 2 bases and 1 base, there was a span of 10 bases. The length of the CDR3 is 14 residues. The CDR3 DNA reads as TGTGCCTGGAGTAGGGGGGGTGGCACAGATACGCAGTATTTT. It specifies CAWSRGGGTDTQYF.

The genes are TRBV4-1 and TRBJ1-5; 9 nucleotides agree with TRBD1. Trimming at V came to 0 bases and at J to 2 bases, leaving 8 bases not matched to a gene. The CDR3 spans 18 residues. Germline V CDR1 and CDR2: MGHRA, YSYEKL. For the CDR3, the DNA is TGCGCCAGCAGCCAAGACCCGGGACAGGGTGGGCGCAATCAGCCCCAGCATTTT. Protein: CASSQDPGQGGRNQPQHF.

The chain employs TRBV30 and TRBJ1-6; 7 bases agree with TRBD1. Looked up from germline, CDR1 is GTSNPN and CDR2 is SVGIG (reference sequence). This CDR3 contains 14 residues. The V gene end was trimmed by 2 bases and the J gene end by 4 bases; junction bases not matched to a gene: 2. CDR3 DNA: TGTGCCTGGAGTTGGGACAGATATAATTCACCCCTCCACTTT. This sequence encodes CAWSWDRYNSPLHF.

V gene TRBV27 combines with J gene TRBJ2-5; 8 bases fit TRBD2. The CDR3 runs to 16 residues. V gave up 4 bases and J gave up 4 bases; unmatched junction bases: 11. Germline loops: CDR1 MNHEY, CDR2 SMNVEV (reference sequence). CDR3 DNA: TGTGCCAGCAGTTACTACATGAGCGGGGGCCTAGAGACCCAGTACTTC. It specifies CASSYYMSGGLETQYF.

V is TRBV28 and J is TRBJ2-7, with 7 positions matching TRBD1. Germline values: CDR1 MDHEN, CDR2 SYDVKM. CDR3 length equals 15 residues. V shed 3 bases and J 4 bases; nucleotides not matched to a gene: 9. CDR3 nucleotides: TGTGCCAGCAGTTTGTACCGACAGGGTTTATACGAGCAGTACTTC. Residues: CASSLYRQGLYEQYF.

This chain uses TRBV27 with TRBJ2-7; 12 nucleotides agree with TRBD1. Germline-derived CDR1 and CDR2 are MNHEY and SMNVEV (reference sequence). Losses at the gene ends were 2 bases for V and 5 bases for J; bases not matched to a gene: 7. The CDR3 has 16 residues. DNA for the CDR3: TGTGCCAGCAGTTTACAAACCGGGACAGGGGGCCACGAGCAGTACTTC. This translates into CASSLQTGTGGHEQYF.

V gene TRBV5-8 combines with J gene TRBJ1-1; maybe TRBD1 (6 bases). Trimming pared 2 bases from V and 6 bases from J, leaving 20 bases between. This CDR3 comprises 16 residues. Germline V gene data show CDR1 as SGHTS and CDR2 as YDEGEE. The CDR3 DNA reads TGTGCCAGCAGCTTCATGGGGGCTAGGTTAGGGGCTGAAGCTTTCTTT. Encoded protein: CASSFMGARLGAEAFF.

V is TRBV18 and J is TRBJ1-5, with 12 nucleotides matching TRBD1. Germline V gene sequence: CDR1 KGHSH, CDR2 LQKENI. This CDR3 is 17 amino acids long. Trimming cost V 3 bases and J 6 bases; bases outside gene matches: 9. CDR3 amino acids: CASSPTGTGGMGQPQHF. CDR3 DNA sequence: TGTGCCAGCTCACCGACGGGGACAGGGGGCATGGGTCAGCCCCAGCATTTT.

In this sample, this clone turned up a few times. The gene calls are TRBV3-1 (or the pseudogene TRBV3-2) and TRBJ1-5; the D is unclear. In germline, CDR1 is LGHDT, CDR2 YNNKEL (reference sequence). The length of the CDR3 is 15 residues. V lost 1 base to trimming and J lost 0 bases, with 7 bases between them. In DNA form, the CDR3 reads TGTGCCAGCAGCCAAGGGAGTCATAGCAATCAGCCCCAGCATTTT. Translated: CASSQGSHSNQPQHF.

This chain uses TRBV4-2 with TRBJ2-7, with D perhaps matching TRBD2 (6 bases). CDR1 is LGHNA, CDR2 YNFKEQ, per germline. This CDR3 spans 13 amino acids. V was trimmed by 8 bases and J by 6 bases, leaving 17 bases between them. CDR3 region: CASSRGGEGEQYF. For the CDR3, the DNA is TGTGCCAGCTCTCGAGGAGGGGAAGGCGAGCAGTACTTC.

The chain recombines TRBV10-3 with TRBJ1-5; D gene ambiguous. Germline values: CDR1 ENHRY, CDR2 SYGVKD. The V and J ends lost 5 bases and 9 bases respectively, with 11 bases between them. The CDR3 length is 12 residues. CDR3 sequence (DNA): TGTGCCATCAGTAGTTGGAGTAGGCCCCAGCATTTT. Protein product: CAISSWSRPQHF.

V gene TRBV18 combines with J gene TRBJ1-4, with TRBD1 matching 7 bases. V gave up 4 bases and J gave up 5 bases; unmatched junction bases: 10. CDR1 KGHSH and CDR2 LQKENI come from the germline V gene. The CDR3 extends over 16 amino acids. CDR3 residues: CASSLTGTDKNEKLFF. The CDR3 coding sequence is TGTGCCAGCTCACTTACCGGGACAGACAAAAATGAAAAACTGTTTTTT.

The chain has TRBV11-1 and TRBJ1-6; D is unclear. V was trimmed by 1 base and J by 10 bases, leaving 8 bases between them. The CDR3 runs 13 residues. CDR1 is SGHAT, CDR2 FQDESV, per germline (reference sequence). The CDR3 DNA sequence: TGTGCCAGCAGCTTAGACTACTCCTCACCCCTCCACTTT. Protein: CASSLDYSSPLHF. Full variable domain (outside the CDR3, taken from reference TRBV11-1 and TRBJ1-6): EAEVAQSPRYKITEKSQAVAFWCDPISGHATLYWYRQILGQGPELLVQFQDESVVDDSQLPKDRFSAERLKGVDSTLKIQPAELGDSAMYLCASSLDYSSPLHFGNGTRLTVT.

The chain combines TRBV5-1 with TRBJ2-3; possibly TRBD2 for D (7 bases). The CDR3 totals 16 residues. Deletions cut 0 bases from V and 6 bases from J, with 17 bases between. CDR1 SGHRS and CDR2 YFSETQ come from the germline V gene. This CDR3 reads CASSLAQGGATDTQYF. The CDR3 coding sequence is TGCGCCAGCAGCTTGGCCCAAGGGGGGGCGACGGATACGCAGTATTTT.